The present TCR beta chain was sequenced within a study of a mutant IDH1 vaccine in newly diagnosed glioma. Study-wide context: Commencement of vaccination occurred 4-6 weeks following radiotherapy alone, or concurrently with temozolomide cycles.

On this clone: Its antigen is unknown.

The time point is: week 47, end of study. In the vaccine, a single dose held 300 ug of the mutant IDH1 20-mer peptide, along with topical imiquimod. Sequenced by immunoSEQ multiplex PCR; TCRdb stores in-frame clones only, minus some. The table includes roughly 51,000 clones, 65% to 85% detected once. In germline, CDR1 is SGHAT, CDR2 FQNNGV. Trimming removed 1 base at V and 5 bases at J, with 8 bases between. CDR3 length: 14 amino acids. The source was PBMCs, collected from a glioma patient whose treatment included an IDH1 peptide vaccine. The rearrangement links TRBV11-2 to TRBJ2-2; D gene unclear. The receptor comes from a woman younger than 45 with glioma. Some clones in this sample may be carry-over from other donors' samples. Here the CDR3 DNA reads TGTGCCAGCAGCTTAGGGTCGTGGACCGGGGAGCTGTTTTTT. It is translated as CASSLGSWTGELFF.